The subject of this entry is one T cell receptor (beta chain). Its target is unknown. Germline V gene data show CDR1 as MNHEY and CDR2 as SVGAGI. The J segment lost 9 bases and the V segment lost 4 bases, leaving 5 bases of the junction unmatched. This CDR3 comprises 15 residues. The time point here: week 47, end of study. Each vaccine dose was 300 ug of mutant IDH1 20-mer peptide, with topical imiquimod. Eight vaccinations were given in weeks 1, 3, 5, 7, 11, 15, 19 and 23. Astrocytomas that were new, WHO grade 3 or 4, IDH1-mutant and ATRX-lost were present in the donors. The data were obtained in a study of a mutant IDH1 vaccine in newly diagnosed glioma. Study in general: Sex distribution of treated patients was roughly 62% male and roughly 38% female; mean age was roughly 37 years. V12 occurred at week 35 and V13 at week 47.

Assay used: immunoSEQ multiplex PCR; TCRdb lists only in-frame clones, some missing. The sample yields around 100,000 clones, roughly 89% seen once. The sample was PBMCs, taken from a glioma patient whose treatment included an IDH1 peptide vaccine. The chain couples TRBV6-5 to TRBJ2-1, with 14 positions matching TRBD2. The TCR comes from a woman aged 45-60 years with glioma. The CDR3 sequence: CASSFGTSGSSEQFF. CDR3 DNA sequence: TGTGCCAGCAGTTTCGGGACTAGCGGGAGTAGTGAGCAGTTCTTC.